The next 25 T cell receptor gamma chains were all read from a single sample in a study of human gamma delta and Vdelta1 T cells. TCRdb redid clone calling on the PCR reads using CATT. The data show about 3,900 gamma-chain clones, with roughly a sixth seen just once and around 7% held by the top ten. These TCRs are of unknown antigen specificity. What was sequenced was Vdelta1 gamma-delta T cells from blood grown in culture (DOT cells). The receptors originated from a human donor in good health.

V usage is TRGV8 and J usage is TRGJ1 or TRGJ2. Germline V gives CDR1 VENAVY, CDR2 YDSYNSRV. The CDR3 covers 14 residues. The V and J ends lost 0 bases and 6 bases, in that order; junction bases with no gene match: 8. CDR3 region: CATWDRLRSYKKLF. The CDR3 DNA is TGTGCCACCTGGGATAGGCTCCGGTCTTATAAGAAACTCTTT.

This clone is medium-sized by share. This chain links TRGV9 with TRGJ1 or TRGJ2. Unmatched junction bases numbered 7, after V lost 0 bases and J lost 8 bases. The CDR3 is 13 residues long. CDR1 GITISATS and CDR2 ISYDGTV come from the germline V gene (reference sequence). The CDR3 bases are TGTGCCTTGTGGGAGGTGCATTCACATAAGAAACTCTTT. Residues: CALWEVHSHKKLF.

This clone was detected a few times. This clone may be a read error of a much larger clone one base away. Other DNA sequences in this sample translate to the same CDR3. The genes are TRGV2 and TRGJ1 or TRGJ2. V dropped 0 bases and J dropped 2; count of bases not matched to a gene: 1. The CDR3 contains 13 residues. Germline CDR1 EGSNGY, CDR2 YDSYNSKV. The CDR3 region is CATWDGYYYKKLF. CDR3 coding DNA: TGTGCCACCTGGGACGGGTATTATTATAAGAAACTCTTT.

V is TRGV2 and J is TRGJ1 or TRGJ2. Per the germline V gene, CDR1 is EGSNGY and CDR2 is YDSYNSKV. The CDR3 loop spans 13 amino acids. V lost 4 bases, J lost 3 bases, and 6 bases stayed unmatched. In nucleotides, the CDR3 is TGTGCCACCTGGGAACCCTTTTATTATAAGAAACTCTTT. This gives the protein CATWEPFYYKKLF.

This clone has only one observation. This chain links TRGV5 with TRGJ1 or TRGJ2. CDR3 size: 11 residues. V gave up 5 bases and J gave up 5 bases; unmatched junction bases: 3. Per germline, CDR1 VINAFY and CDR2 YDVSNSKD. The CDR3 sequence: CATWANYKKLF. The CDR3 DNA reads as TGTGCCACCTGGGCGAATTATAAGAAACTCTTT.

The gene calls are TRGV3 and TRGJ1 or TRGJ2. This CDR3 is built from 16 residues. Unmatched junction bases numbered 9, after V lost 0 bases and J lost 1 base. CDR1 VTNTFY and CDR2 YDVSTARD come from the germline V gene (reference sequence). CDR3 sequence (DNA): TGTGCCACCTGGGACAGGCCACAAGCTAATTATTATAAGAAACTCTTT. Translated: CATWDRPQANYYKKLF.

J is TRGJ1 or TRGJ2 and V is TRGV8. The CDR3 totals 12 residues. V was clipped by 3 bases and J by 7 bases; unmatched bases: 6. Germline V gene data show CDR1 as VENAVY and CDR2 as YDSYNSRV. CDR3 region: CATWDLRYKKLF. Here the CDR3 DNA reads TGTGCCACCTGGGATTTGCGGTATAAGAAACTCTTT.

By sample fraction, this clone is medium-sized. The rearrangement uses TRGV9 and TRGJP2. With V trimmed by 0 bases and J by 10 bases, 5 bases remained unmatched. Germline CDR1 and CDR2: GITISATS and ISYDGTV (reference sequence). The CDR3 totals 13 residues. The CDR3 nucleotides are TGTGCCTTGTGGGAGGTGGACGCTTGGATCAAGACGTTT. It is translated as CALWEVDAWIKTF.

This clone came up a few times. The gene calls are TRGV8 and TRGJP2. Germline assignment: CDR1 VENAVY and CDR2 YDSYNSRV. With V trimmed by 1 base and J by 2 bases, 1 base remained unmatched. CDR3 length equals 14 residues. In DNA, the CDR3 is TGTGCCACCTGGGATAGCAGTAGTGATTGGATCAAGACGTTT. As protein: CATWDSSSDWIKTF.

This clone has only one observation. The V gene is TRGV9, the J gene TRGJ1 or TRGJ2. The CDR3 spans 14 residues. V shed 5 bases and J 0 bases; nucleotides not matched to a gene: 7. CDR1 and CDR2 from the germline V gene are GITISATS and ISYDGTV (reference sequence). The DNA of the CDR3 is TGTGCCTTGTGGGTTAAGGGGAATTATTATAAGAAACTCTTT. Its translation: CALWVKGNYYKKLF.

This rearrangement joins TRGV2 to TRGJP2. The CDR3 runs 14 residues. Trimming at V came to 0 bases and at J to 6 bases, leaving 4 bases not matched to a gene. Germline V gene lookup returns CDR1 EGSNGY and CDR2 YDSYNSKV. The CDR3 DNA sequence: TGTGCCACCTGGGACGGGCCGGGTGATTGGATCAAGACGTTT. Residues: CATWDGPGDWIKTF.

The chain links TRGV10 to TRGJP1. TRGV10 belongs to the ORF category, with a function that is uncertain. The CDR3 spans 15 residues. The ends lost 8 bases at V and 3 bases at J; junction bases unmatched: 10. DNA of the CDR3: TGTGCTGCGTGGGATAAACTGCCCACTGGTTGGTTCAAGATATTT. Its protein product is CAAWDKLPTGWFKIF.

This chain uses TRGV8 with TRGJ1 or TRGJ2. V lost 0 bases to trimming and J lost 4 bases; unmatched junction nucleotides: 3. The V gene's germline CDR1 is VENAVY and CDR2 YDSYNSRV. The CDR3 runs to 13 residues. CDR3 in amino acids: CATWDRRYYKKLF. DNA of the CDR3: TGTGCCACCTGGGATAGGCGATATTATAAGAAACTCTTT.

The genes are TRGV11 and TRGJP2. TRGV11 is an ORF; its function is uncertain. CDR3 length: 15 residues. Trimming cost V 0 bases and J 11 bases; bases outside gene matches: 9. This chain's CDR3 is CACWIRHPLCWIKTF. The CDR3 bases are TGTGCCTGCTGGATTAGGCACCCCCTCTGCTGGATCAAGACGTTT.

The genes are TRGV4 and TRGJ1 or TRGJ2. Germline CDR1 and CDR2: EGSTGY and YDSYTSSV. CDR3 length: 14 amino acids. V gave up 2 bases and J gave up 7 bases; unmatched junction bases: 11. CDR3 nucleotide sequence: TGTGCCACCTGGGATGCCCAGTTATGGTATAAGAAACTCTTT. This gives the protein CATWDAQLWYKKLF.

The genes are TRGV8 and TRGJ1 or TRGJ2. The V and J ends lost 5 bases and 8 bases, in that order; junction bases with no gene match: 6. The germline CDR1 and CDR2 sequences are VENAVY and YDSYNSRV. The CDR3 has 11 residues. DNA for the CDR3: TGTGCCACCTGGGGTCCGCATAAGAAACTCTTT. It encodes CATWGPHKKLF.

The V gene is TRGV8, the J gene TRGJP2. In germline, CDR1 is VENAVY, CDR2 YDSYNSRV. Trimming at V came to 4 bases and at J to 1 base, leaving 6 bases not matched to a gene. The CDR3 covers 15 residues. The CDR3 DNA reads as TGTGCCACCTGGGAGACGAGTAGTAGTGATTGGATCAAGACGTTT. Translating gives CATWETSSSDWIKTF.

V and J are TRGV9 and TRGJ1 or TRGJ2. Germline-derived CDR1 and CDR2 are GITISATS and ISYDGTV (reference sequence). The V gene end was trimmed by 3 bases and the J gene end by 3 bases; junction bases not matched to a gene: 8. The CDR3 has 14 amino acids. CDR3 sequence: CALWELTLYYKKLF. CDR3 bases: TGTGCCTTGTGGGAGTTGACACTTTATTATAAGAAACTCTTT.

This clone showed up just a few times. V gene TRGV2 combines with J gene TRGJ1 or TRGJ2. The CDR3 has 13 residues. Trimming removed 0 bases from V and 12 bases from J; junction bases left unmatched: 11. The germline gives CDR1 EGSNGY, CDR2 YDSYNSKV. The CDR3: CATWDGGLGGKLF. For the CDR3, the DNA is TGTGCCACCTGGGACGGGGGATTAGGAGGGAAACTCTTT.

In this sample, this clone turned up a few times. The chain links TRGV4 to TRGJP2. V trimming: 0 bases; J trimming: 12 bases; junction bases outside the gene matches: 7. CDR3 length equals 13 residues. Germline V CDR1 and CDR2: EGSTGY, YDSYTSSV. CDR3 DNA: TGTGCCACCTGGGATGGGCCGGAGGGGATCAAGACGTTT. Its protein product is CATWDGPEGIKTF.

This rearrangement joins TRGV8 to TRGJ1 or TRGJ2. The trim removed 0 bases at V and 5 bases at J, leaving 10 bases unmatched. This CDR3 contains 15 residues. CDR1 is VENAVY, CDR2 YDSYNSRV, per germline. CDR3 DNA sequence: TGTGCCACCTGGGATAGGATCATGGGACATTATAAGAAACTCTTT. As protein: CATWDRIMGHYKKLF.

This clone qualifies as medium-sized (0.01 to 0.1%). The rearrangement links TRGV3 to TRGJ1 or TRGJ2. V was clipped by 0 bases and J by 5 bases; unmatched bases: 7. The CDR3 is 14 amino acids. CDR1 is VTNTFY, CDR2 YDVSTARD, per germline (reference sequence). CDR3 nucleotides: TGTGCCACCTGGGACAGGCGAGAGGATTATAAGAAACTCTTT. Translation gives CATWDRREDYKKLF.

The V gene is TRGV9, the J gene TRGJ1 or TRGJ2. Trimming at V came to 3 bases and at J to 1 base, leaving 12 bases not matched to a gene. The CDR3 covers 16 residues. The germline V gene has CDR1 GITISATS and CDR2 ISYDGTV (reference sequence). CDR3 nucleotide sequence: TGTGCCTTGTGGGAGCCTCTACTCAAAAATTATTATAAGAAACTCTTT. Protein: CALWEPLLKNYYKKLF.

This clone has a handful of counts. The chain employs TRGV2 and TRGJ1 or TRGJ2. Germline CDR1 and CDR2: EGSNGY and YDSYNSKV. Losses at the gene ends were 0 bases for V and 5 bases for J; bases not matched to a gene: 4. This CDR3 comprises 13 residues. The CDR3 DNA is TGTGCCACCTGGGACGGGATGGATTATAAGAAACTCTTT. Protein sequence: CATWDGMDYKKLF.

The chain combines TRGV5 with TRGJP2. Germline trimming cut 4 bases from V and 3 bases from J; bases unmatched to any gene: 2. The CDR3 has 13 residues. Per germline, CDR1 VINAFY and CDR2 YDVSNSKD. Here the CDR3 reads CATWERSDWIKTF. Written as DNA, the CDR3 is TGTGCCACCTGGGAACGTAGTGATTGGATCAAGACGTTT.